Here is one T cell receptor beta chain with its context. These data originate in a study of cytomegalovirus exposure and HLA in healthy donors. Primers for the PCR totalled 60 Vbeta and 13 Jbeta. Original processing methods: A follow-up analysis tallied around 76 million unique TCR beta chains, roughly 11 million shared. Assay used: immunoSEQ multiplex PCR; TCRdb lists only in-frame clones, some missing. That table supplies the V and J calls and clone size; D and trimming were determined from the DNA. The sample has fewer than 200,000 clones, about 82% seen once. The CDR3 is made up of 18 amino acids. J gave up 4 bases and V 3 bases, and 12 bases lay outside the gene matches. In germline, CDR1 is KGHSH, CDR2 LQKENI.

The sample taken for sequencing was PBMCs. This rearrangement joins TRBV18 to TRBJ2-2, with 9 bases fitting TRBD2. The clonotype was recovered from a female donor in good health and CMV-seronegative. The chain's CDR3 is CASSPISPGLAFTGELFF. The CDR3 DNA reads TGTGCCAGCTCACCGATCAGTCCGGGACTAGCCTTCACCGGGGAGCTGTTTTTT.